In this sample, the clone carrying this TCR beta chain turned up a few times. Its target is not known. V lost 3 bases and J 4 bases, leaving 18 bases between the germline ends. Germline values: CDR1 ENHRY, CDR2 SYGVKD. CDR3 size: 16 residues. This record belongs to a study of early T cells in non-severe SARS-CoV-2 infection. Overall study: Alpha and beta chains were unpaired, from unsorted whole-blood bulk RNA.

Individually, cDNA molecules had unique molecular identifiers attached to them. TCRdb processed the 5' RACE reads anew with MiXCR; each CDR3 protein has one entry. The sample holds 36,000 or so distinct CDR3 sequences, roughly 4% seen once. Study findings and constraints: Missing private and CD4 specificities, VDJdb matching favored anti-spike CD8 responses.

This receptor was identified in an adult who was a healthcare worker with PCR-confirmed SARS-CoV-2 infection or an uninfected control (not recorded which). The chain uses TRBV10-3 and TRBJ2-5; D might be TRBD2 (7 bases). Sequencing used whole blood. CDR3 coding DNA: TGTGCCATCAGTGATGTCCCGGGGGGCGGTGGAGAGACCCAGTACTTC. Its translation is CAISDVPGGGGETQYF.